The rows below give T cell receptor beta chains drawn from one sample of a study of cytomegalovirus exposure and HLA in healthy donors. Sequencing was performed with immunoSEQ multiplex PCR; in TCRdb, only in-frame clones are kept and a portion is missing. This sample yields about 120,000 clones, of which around three quarters are seen a single time; over 5.5% belongs to the top ten. Sequencing was performed on PBMCs. The receptors stem from a middle-aged woman in good health and CMV-seronegative. The conserved cysteine and the conserved F or W are not part of the CDR3 here. Each record gives: V gene, CDR3 protein.

TRBV11-2,ASSRARGSGNNEQF
TRBV7-8,ASSLTSLGVDEQF
TRBV5-1,ASSSTGTGAAYEQY
TRBV10-3,AIALQMNTEAF
TRBV27,ASSIRGEKLF
TRBV7-9,ASSQSGRAGSEQF
TRBV28,ASSLSRTGKNQPQH
TRBV27,ASSWDRGGEQY
TRBV5-4,ASSLRDTEKLF
TRBV5-1,ASSPGTVGPGELF
TRBV19,ASSTTGTGANGLT
TRBV11-2,ASSLAQGQAF
TRBV5-5,ASSLLAGIIQETQY
TRBV5-1,ASSLSRSSYNEQF
TRBV10-3,AFRGSKRTGGDPYGYT
TRBV2,ASSEALRQGSEQY
TRBV18,ASSKRETFTDTQY
TRBV4-2,ASSPGSSRDNEQF
TRBV28,ASSFMTGGPEKLF
TRBV2,ASRAGGAGEETQY
TRBV28,ASSFRRNTEAF
TRBV7-9,ASSLDPGVNNEQF
TRBV6-5,ASSSGTGVWYGYT
TRBV5-1,ASSLWRQGDGYT
TRBV7-9,ASSLVASRLEYTGELF
TRBV28,ASSPRRGSKNSQY
TRBV18,ASSHGLAGIFNEQF